These T cell receptor beta chains were read from a single sample in a study of OX40 agonist ivuxolimab in advanced cancers. Data came from immunoSEQ multiplex PCR; TCRdb stores just in-frame clones and leaves some out. Of 40,000 or so clones in the sample, more than 80% are singletons; the top ten hold approximately 0.62%. Sequencing used CD4+ or CD8+ T cells sorted from blood, obtained in a trial of the OX40 agonist ivuxolimab. The source is an adult with an advanced solid tumor such as melanoma, head and neck, liver or kidney cancer. The CDR3 runs from the conserved cysteine through the conserved F or W. D genes are given only for firm matches. Some rows mark clone size as missing; the rest say once, few, many or name a class of expanded clone.

DNA: TGTGCCAGCAGCCCTAGGGGGGGTTCCGGGGCACCTAGCACAGATACGCAGTATTTT; CDR3: CASSPRGGSGAPSTDTQYF; J: TRBJ2-3; size: few; V: TRBV7-6; D: .
DNA: TGTGCCACCCATAAACAGGGGGCTGGAGAGCAGTACTTC; CDR3: CATHKQGAGEQYF; J: TRBJ2-7; size: .; V: TRBV6-6; D: TRBD1
DNA: TGTGCCAGCAGTGACGTAGCAGGGGATACGCAGTATTTT; CDR3: CASSDVAGDTQYF; J: TRBJ2-3; size: .; V: TRBV6-4; D: .
DNA: TGTGCCAGCAGTCCAGGGGGCTCTGGAAACACCATATATTTT; CDR3: CASSPGGSGNTIYF; J: TRBJ1-3; size: .; V: TRBV6-6; D: TRBD1
DNA: TGTGCCAGCAGCTTAGGCGGGACAGGGTGGTACAATGAGCAGTTCTTC; CDR3: CASSLGGTGWYNEQFF; J: TRBJ2-1; size: once; V: TRBV7-8; D: TRBD1
DNA: TGTGCCAGCAGCTTGGGGGCTCTGAGCTCCTACGAGCAGTACTTC; CDR3: CASSLGALSSYEQYF; J: TRBJ2-7; size: .; V: TRBV7-9; D: .
DNA: TGTGCCAGCAGCTTGACAAATAGCAATCAGCCCCAGCATTTT; CDR3: CASSLTNSNQPQHF; J: TRBJ1-5; size: .; V: TRBV7-2; D: .
DNA: TGTGCCAGCAGCCCCGGTCGAGGCGGTAATTCACCCCTCCACTTT; CDR3: CASSPGRGGNSPLHF; J: TRBJ1-6; size: .; V: TRBV7-6; D: .
DNA: TGTGCCAGCAGCTTTTTTACAGGGTTCGACTATGGCTACACCTTC; CDR3: CASSFFTGFDYGYTF; J: TRBJ1-2; size: .; V: TRBV5-6; D: .
DNA: TGTGCCAGCAGCTTGATACCGTCTAGCAATCAGCCCCAGCATTTT; CDR3: CASSLIPSSNQPQHF; J: TRBJ1-5; size: .; V: TRBV7-8; D: .
DNA: TGTGCCAGCAGCCCTACTCACGAAATTGAAGCTTTCTTT; CDR3: CASSPTHEIEAFF; J: TRBJ1-1; size: once; V: TRBV7-3; D: .
DNA: TGTGCCAGCAGCCATTCGGACGGAATCTATGGCTACACCTTC; CDR3: CASSHSDGIYGYTF; J: TRBJ1-2; size: .; V: TRBV25-1; D: .
DNA: TGTGCCAGCAGTTTTGGACAGAGGGACTACGAGCAGTACTTC; CDR3: CASSFGQRDYEQYF; J: TRBJ2-7; size: once; V: TRBV6-5; D: .
DNA: TGTGCCAGCAGCTTGCGTCCGGGACACGGAGAAGAGACCCAGTACTTC; CDR3: CASSLRPGHGEETQYF; J: TRBJ2-5; size: .; V: TRBV7-6; D: .
DNA: TGCAGCGTTGAAGCCTGGGGGGACAGGGAGGGCCGCGAGCAGTACTTC; CDR3: CSVEAWGDREGREQYF; J: TRBJ2-7; size: .; V: TRBV29-1; D: TRBD1
DNA: TGTGCCAGCAGCTTAGGTGCTAGCCAAGAGACCCAGTACTTC; CDR3: CASSLGASQETQYF; J: TRBJ2-5; size: .; V: TRBV7-2; D: .
DNA: TGTGCCAGCAGTGAACCGGTCTTTGGGGGAGATACGCAGTATTTT; CDR3: CASSEPVFGGDTQYF; J: TRBJ2-3; size: .; V: TRBV25-1; D: .
DNA: TGTGCCAGCAGCTTAGTAACAGGGACTTCACCCCTCCACTTT; CDR3: CASSLVTGTSPLHF; J: TRBJ1-6; size: .; V: TRBV7-2; D: .
DNA: TGTGCCAGCACTTTATCGGGACAGGGGGCAAGCGAGCAGTACTTC; CDR3: CASTLSGQGASEQYF; J: TRBJ2-7; size: .; V: TRBV2; D: TRBD1
DNA: TGTGCCACCAGCAGAGGACAGTCCCAGGGAGATGGCTACACCTTC; CDR3: CATSRGQSQGDGYTF; J: TRBJ1-2; size: .; V: TRBV15; D: .
DNA: TGCGCCAGCAGCGTGTGGGGTCCTGAAGCTTTCTTT; CDR3: CASSVWGPEAFF; J: TRBJ1-1; size: .; V: TRBV5-1; D: .
DNA: TGTGCCAGCAGCTTTAAGACAGGGGAATATAATTCACCCCTCCACTTT; CDR3: CASSFKTGEYNSPLHF; J: TRBJ1-6; size: .; V: TRBV5-4; D: TRBD1
DNA: TGTGCCAGCAGTGCCGAAGAGACCCAGTACTTC; CDR3: CASSAEETQYF; J: TRBJ2-5; size: once; V: TRBV6-6; D: .
DNA: TGTGCCAGAAGCTTGGACAGGGTAATGTCGGGCTATGGCTACACCTTC; CDR3: CARSLDRVMSGYGYTF; J: TRBJ1-2; size: once; V: TRBV5-3; D: .
DNA: TGTGCCAGCAGCCAAGAAGGGGCCCCCTCGACAGATACGCAGTATTTT; CDR3: CASSQEGAPSTDTQYF; J: TRBJ2-3; size: .; V: TRBV4-2; D: .
DNA: TGTGCCAGCAGCTTCCTAGCGGGTCTCTACAATGAGCAGTTCTTC; CDR3: CASSFLAGLYNEQFF; J: TRBJ2-1; size: .; V: TRBV7-2; D: TRBD2
DNA: TGTGCCAGCAGCGTAGGATGGGGGCCCACCGGGGAGCTGTTTTTT; CDR3: CASSVGWGPTGELFF; J: TRBJ2-2; size: .; V: TRBV9; D: .
DNA: TGTGCCAGCAGTTACACAGGGGAAGGCTACACCTTC; CDR3: CASSYTGEGYTF; J: TRBJ1-2; size: .; V: TRBV6-5; D: TRBD1
DNA: TGTGCCAGTAGTATCAGGGGCCAGGAGACCCAGTACTTC; CDR3: CASSIRGQETQYF; J: TRBJ2-5; size: .; V: TRBV19; D: .
DNA: TGTGCCAGCAGCTTAAGGCAAGCTGGGGCCAACGTCCTGACTTTC; CDR3: CASSLRQAGANVLTF; J: TRBJ2-6; size: .; V: TRBV7-3; D: .
DNA: TGTGCCAGCAGCATCGACAGGCCGAACACCGGGGAGCTGTTTTTT; CDR3: CASSIDRPNTGELFF; J: TRBJ2-2; size: .; V: TRBV7-9; D: .
DNA: TGCAGCGTCGACCCTTTCACAGATACGCAGTATTTT; CDR3: CSVDPFTDTQYF; J: TRBJ2-3; size: .; V: TRBV29-1; D: .
DNA: TGTGCCAGCAGTTTATCGTGGGGCCGGGGCAATCAGCCCCAGCATTTT; CDR3: CASSLSWGRGNQPQHF; J: TRBJ1-5; size: .; V: TRBV27; D: .
DNA: TGCAGCGTTGAAGATTTCGCAGGGGGCAATGAGCAGTTCTTC; CDR3: CSVEDFAGGNEQFF; J: TRBJ2-1; size: .; V: TRBV29-1; D: TRBD1